This record concerns one TCR beta chain sequence. This record belongs to a study of blood T cell repertoires in COVID-19. Study in general: The United States, Italy and Spain were the sources of the acute and convalescent COVID-19 samples.

The CDR3 is 14 residues long. Germline loops: CDR1 SGHTA, CDR2 FQGNSA. V lost 9 bases and J 4 bases, leaving 18 bases between the germline ends. Those enrolled, adults aged roughly 18 to 89 years, came from about two dozen US areas. Cohort 3 donors counted as recovered after two negative PCRs, clearance, or resolved symptoms. The method was immunoSEQ multiplex PCR; TCRdb's version includes in-frame clones alone and lacks a portion of them. The sample yields about 390,000 clones, approximately 87% seen once. The material sequenced was PBMCs or T cells enriched from blood (not recorded which). The clonotype originates from a woman aged 50 to 60 who had recovered from COVID-19. V gene TRBV7-2 combines with J gene TRBJ1-1; D uncertain. The CDR3 DNA sequence: TGTGCCAGTAATCCCTCAGCCCGGGGCACTGAAGCTTTCTTT. Translating gives CASNPSARGTEAFF. The full variable domain, completed using reference TRBV7-2 and TRBJ1-1, is GAGVSQSPSNKVTEKGKDVELRCDPISGHTALYWYRQSLGQGLEFLIYFQGNSAPDKSGLPSDRFSAERTGGSVSTLTIQRTQQEDSAVYLCASNPSARGTEAFFGQGTRLTVV.